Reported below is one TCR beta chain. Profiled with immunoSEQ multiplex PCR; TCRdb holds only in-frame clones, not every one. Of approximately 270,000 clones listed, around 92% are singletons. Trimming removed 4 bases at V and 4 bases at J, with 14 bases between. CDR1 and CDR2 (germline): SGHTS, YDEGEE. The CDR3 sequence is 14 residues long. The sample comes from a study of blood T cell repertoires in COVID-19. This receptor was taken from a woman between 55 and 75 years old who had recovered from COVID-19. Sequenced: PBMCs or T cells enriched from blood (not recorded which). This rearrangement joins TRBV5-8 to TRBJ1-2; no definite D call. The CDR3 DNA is TGTGCCAGCAGCACGCTAGTCCGGGGCTATGGCTACACCTTC. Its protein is CASSTLVRGYGYTF. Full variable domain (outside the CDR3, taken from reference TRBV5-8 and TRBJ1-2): EAGVTQSPTHLIKTRGQQATLRCSPISGHTSVYWYQQALGLGLQFLLWYDEGEERNRGNFPPRFSGRQFPNYSSELNVNALELEDSALYLCASSTLVRGYGYTFGSGTRLTVV.